This TCR beta chain was retrieved from a study of cytomegalovirus exposure and HLA in healthy donors. Donors in the study were healthy people who gave bone marrow. Trimming took 5 bases from V and 3 from J; bases not matched to a gene: 6. The CDR3 is made up of 15 amino acids. The germline V gene has CDR1 LNHDA and CDR2 SQIVND (reference sequence). This clone was recorded only once. Its antigen is as yet unknown. Findings and caveats of the study: Listed as cytomegalovirus-associated were 170 or so TCR beta chains. It has been reported that TCR beta sequences accurately predicted the HLA-A and HLA-B alleles of most subjects. Most TCR sequences proved rare, with some public TCRs found in many donors.

Amplification used 60 Vbeta primers and 13 Jbeta primers. Profiling relied on immunoSEQ multiplex PCR, and the TCRdb table lists in-frame clones only, not all of them. Altogether 100,000 to 150,000 clones are present, about 81% being singletons, with the ten largest covering about 1.1%. The chain is built from TRBV19 and TRBJ1-1; TRBD1 aligns across 10 bases. The sequenced material came from PBMCs. The sequence was collected from a woman aged 25-40 years in good health and CMV-seronegative. The CDR3 sequence is CASSSRTGGDTEAFF. The CDR3, as DNA: TGTGCCAGTAGTTCCAGGACAGGGGGGGACACTGAAGCTTTCTTT.